These 13 T cell receptor beta chains share one sample of origin, sequenced in a study of blood T cell repertoires in COVID-19. Measured with immunoSEQ multiplex PCR; TCRdb has only the in-frame clones, and not every one. The repertoire includes fewer than 450,000 clones, 88% of them detected once, and roughly 6.6% sits in the top ten. The source material was peripheral blood. The receptors here all came from a woman aged 65 to 85 with COVID-19, enrolled during active disease.

The rearrangement links TRBV7-6 to TRBJ2-1; a weak D match, TRBD2 (7 bases). With 1 base removed from V and 5 bases from J, the gap between germline ends came to 12 bases. Per germline, CDR1 SGHVS and CDR2 FNYEAQ. This CDR3 has 15 amino acids. CDR3 loop: CASSLEGGPHNEQFF. CDR3 nucleotide sequence: TGTGCCAGCAGCTTAGAGGGGGGGCCTCACAATGAGCAGTTCTTC.

The rearrangement uses TRBV5-4 and TRBJ1-4, with a tentative D call TRBD1 (5 bases). The length of the CDR3 is 14 residues. CDR1 SGHNT and CDR2 YYREEE come from the germline V gene (reference sequence). Trimming left V 0 bases short and J 9 bases short, with 12 bases between. CDR3 DNA sequence: TGTGCCAGCAGCTTGGATCGGGGGACCCAAAAACTGTTTTTT. It translates to CASSLDRGTQKLFF.

The rearrangement links TRBV7-9 to TRBJ1-2; 10 nucleotides align to TRBD1. Trimming at V came to 2 bases and at J to 7 bases, leaving 7 bases not matched to a gene. The CDR3 loop spans 15 amino acids. Germline loops: CDR1 SEHNR, CDR2 FQNEAQ (reference sequence). The chain's CDR3 is CASSLLGQGRGGYTF. DNA for the CDR3: TGTGCCAGCAGCTTACTGGGACAGGGGCGCGGTGGCTACACCTTC.

The chain couples TRBV7-8 to TRBJ2-7; the D gene is possibly TRBD1 (6 bases). The CDR3 sequence is 13 residues long. CDR1 is SGHVS, CDR2 FQNEAQ, per germline. The V end lost 1 base, the J end lost 6 bases, and 10 bases lay between the germline ends. The CDR3 protein is CASSLGSGAEQYF. In nucleotides, the CDR3 is TGTGCCAGCAGCTTAGGGTCAGGGGCCGAGCAGTACTTC.

The rearrangement uses TRBV5-4 and TRBJ2-1; weak D call: TRBD1 (5 bases). The germline V gene has CDR1 SGHNT and CDR2 YYREEE (reference sequence). Trimming left V 2 bases short and J 13 bases short, with 10 bases between. CDR3 length: 11 residues. The CDR3 sequence: CASSLPGKQFF. Written as DNA, the CDR3 is TGTGCCAGCAGCTTACCAGGGAAACAGTTCTTC.

The chain links TRBV19 to TRBJ2-5; 7 bases match TRBD2. The germline CDR1 and CDR2 sequences are LNHDA and SQIVND (reference sequence). The CDR3 has 13 amino acids. With 4 bases clipped from V and 5 bases from J, the junction kept 4 bases outside the gene matches. CDR3 bases: TGTGCCAGTAGTACGAACGGGGGGGAGACCCAGTACTTC. This codes for CASSTNGGETQYF.

V usage is TRBV9 and J usage is TRBJ1-6; 11 bases are shared with TRBD1. The CDR3 has 16 residues. Per the germline V gene, CDR1 is SGDLS and CDR2 is YYNGEE. The ends lost 4 bases at V and 7 bases at J; junction bases unmatched: 7. The CDR3 spells CASSTGQGAINSPLHF. Written as DNA, the CDR3 is TGTGCCAGCAGCACCGGACAGGGGGCTATAAATTCACCCCTCCACTTT.

CDR3: CASSPNRAIYNEQFF. CDR3 nucleotide sequence: TGTGCCAGCTCACCAAACAGGGCGATCTACAATGAGCAGTTCTTC. This sequence joins TRBV18 and TRBJ2-1, with TRBD1 as a possible D gene (6 bases). CDR3 length: 15 residues. Germline V gene sequence: CDR1 KGHSH, CDR2 LQKENI. With 2 bases removed from V and 3 bases from J, the gap between germline ends came to 11 bases.

Turning to this clone: The sample contains more than one DNA sequence encoding this CDR3. The chain carries TRBV28 and TRBJ2-7, with 7 nucleotides matching TRBD1. CDR1 is MDHEN, CDR2 SYDVKM, per germline. The CDR3 contains 12 residues. J was trimmed by 3 bases and V by 6 bases; bases with no gene match: 2. The CDR3 nucleotides are TGTGCCAGCAGCAGACAGGGCTACGAGCAGTACTTC. This encodes CASSRQGYEQYF.

With respect to this clone: Additional DNA sequences in this sample encode the identical CDR3. The chain joins TRBV5-1 to TRBJ2-1; D is ambiguous. Trimming shortened V by 2 bases and J by 0 bases, and 9 bases separated the two germline ends. The CDR3 spans 15 residues. CDR1 and CDR2 (germline): SGHRS, YFSETQ. The chain's CDR3 is CASSFPRSSYNEQFF. CDR3 DNA sequence: TGCGCCAGCAGCTTTCCCAGAAGCTCCTACAATGAGCAGTTCTTC.

The count of this clone is one. This chain links TRBV28 with TRBJ2-7, with D tentatively TRBD1 (6 bases). V dropped 5 bases and J dropped 0 bases, with 17 bases sitting between them. Germline lookup yields CDR1 MDHEN and CDR2 SYDVKM. The CDR3 spans 16 residues. The CDR3 spells CASSLNPGQNSYEQYF. DNA of the CDR3: TGTGCCAGCAGTCTAAATCCGGGACAAAACTCCTACGAGCAGTACTTC.

The chain carries TRBV7-9 and TRBJ1-1, with D tentatively TRBD1 (5 bases). CDR1 and CDR2 (germline): SEHNR, FQNEAQ (reference sequence). This CDR3 comprises 16 residues. V shed 1 base and J shed 0 bases, with 12 bases lying between them. In DNA form, the CDR3 reads TGTGCCAGCAGCTTAGTCCAGACAGTCATGAACACTGAAGCTTTCTTT. Residues: CASSLVQTVMNTEAFF.

The CDR3 DNA is TGTGCCAGCAGCTTAACTAGCGGGGTTCAAGAGCAGTTCTTC. This sequence encodes CASSLTSGVQEQFF. J is TRBJ2-1 and V is TRBV7-3, with 8 nucleotides matching TRBD2. V trimming: 0 bases; J trimming: 10 bases; junction bases outside the gene matches: 5. Germline V gene lookup returns CDR1 SGHTA and CDR2 FQGTGA. This CDR3 is built from 14 residues. Based on the CDR3 plus reference TRBV7-3 and TRBJ2-1, the full variable domain is GAGVSQTPSNKVTEKGKYVELRCDPISGHTALYWYRQSLGQGPEFLIYFQGTGAADDSGLPNDRFFAVRPEGSVSTLKIQRTERGDSAVYLCASSLTSGVQEQFFGPGTRLTVL.